Sequencing of this T cell receptor (beta chain) was carried out in a study of T cells in Graves' hyperthyroidism and ophthalmopathy. Study as a whole: Once the initial diagnosis was made, peripheral blood was obtained before any treatment.

V dropped 7 bases and J dropped 0 bases, with 10 bases sitting between them. This CDR3 is built from 14 residues. RNA transcripts served as the template for amplifying TCR beta CDR3 regions. HTBI primers were the set used in a first-round RT-PCR of the TCR CDR3. TCRdb fed the multiplex PCR reads into MiXCR, producing one record per CDR3 protein. The table includes roughly 290,000 distinct CDR3 sequences, 10% to 15% detected once. Study conclusions and caveats: Most thyroid clonotypes that were expanded above 0.001 also turned up in blood.

The sample holds many counts of this clonotype. The antigen is undetermined. Every diagnosis used clinical symptoms, serum thyroxine and TRAb, thyroid ultrasound and orbital computed tomography. Blood was obtained at the first hyperthyroidism diagnosis, which preceded any ophthalmopathy symptoms. This chain uses TRBV12-3 or TRBV12-4 with TRBJ1-5; D may be TRBD1 (5 bases). The source of this sequence is a woman aged 25 to 39 with Graves' hyperthyroidism that later progressed to Graves' ophthalmopathy. The specimen was blood. This chain's CDR3 is CASTTGTSNQPQHF. The CDR3 DNA follows: TGTGCCAGCACCACGGGGACTAGCAATCAGCCCCAGCATTTT.